This paragraph covers one T cell receptor (beta chain) sequence. This sample was included in a study of blood T cell repertoires in COVID-19. The data were produced by immunoSEQ multiplex PCR, yet TCRdb's version contains in-frame clones alone and is incomplete. The table has fewer than 250,000 clones, 70% to 90% seen once. V was trimmed by 1 base and J by 2 bases, leaving 11 bases between them. This CDR3 comprises 15 residues. The germline CDR1 and CDR2 sequences are LNHDA and SQIVND (reference sequence). The sequencing sample was made of peripheral blood. The V gene is TRBV19, the J gene TRBJ1-1; D perhaps matches TRBD1 (6 bases). The clonotype was recovered from a man aged 50 or older with COVID-19, enrolled during active disease. DNA of the CDR3: TGTGCCAGTAGTATAGTGGCCAGGGGAAACACTGAAGCTTTCTTT. Protein sequence: CASSIVARGNTEAFF.